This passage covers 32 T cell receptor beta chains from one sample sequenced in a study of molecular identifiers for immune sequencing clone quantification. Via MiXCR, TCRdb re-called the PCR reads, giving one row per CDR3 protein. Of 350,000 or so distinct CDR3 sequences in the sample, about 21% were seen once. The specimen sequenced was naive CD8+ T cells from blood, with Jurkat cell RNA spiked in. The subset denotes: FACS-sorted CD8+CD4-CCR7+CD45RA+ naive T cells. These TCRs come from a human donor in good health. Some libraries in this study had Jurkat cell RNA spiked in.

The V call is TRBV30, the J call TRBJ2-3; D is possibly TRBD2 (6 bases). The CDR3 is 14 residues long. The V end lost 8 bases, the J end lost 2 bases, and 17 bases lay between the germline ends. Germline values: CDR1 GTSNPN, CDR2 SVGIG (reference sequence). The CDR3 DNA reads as TGTGCCGGAGACGCCGGGACTTACACAGATACGCAGTATTTT. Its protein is CAGDAGTYTDTQYF.

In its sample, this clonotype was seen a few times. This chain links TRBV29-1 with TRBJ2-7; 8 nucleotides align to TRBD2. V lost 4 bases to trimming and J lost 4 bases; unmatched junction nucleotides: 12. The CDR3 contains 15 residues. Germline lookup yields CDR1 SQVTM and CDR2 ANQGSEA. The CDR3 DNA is TGCAGCGTTGCGGGGGGGGGGACACCTACTTACGAGCAGTACTTC. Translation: CSVAGGGTPTYEQYF.

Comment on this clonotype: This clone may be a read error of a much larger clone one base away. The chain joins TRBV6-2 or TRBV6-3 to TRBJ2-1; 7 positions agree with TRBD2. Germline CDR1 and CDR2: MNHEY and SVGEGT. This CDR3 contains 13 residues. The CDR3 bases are TGTGCCAGCAGTTACGGGACTATCAATGAGCGGTTCTTC. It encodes CASSYGTINERFF.

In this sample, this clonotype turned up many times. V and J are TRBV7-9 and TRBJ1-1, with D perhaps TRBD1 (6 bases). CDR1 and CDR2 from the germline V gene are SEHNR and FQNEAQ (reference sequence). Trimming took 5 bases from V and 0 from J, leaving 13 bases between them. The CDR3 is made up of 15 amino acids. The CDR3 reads CASSPGEGMNTEAFF. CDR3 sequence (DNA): TGTGCCAGCAGCCCAGGGGAGGGAATGAACACTGAAGCTTTCTTT.

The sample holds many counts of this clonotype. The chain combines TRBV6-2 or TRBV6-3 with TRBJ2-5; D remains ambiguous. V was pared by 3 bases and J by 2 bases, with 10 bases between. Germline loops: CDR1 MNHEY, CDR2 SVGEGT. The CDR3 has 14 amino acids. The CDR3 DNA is TGTGCCAGCAGTTATGAAGGCTTTCAAGAGACCCAGTACTTC. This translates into CASSYEGFQETQYF.

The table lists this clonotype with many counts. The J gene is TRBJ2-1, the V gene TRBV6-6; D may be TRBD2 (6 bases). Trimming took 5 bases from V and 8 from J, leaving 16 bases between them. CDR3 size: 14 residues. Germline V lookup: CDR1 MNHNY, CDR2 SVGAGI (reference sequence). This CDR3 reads CASSPRGGSDEQFF. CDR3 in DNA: TGTGCCAGCAGTCCGCGGGGTGGTTCTGATGAGCAGTTCTTC.

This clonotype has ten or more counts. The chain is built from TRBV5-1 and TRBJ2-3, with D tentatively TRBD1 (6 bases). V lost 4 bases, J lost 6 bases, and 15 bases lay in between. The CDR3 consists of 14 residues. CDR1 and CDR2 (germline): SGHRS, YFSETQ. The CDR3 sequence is CASSIWTDWDTQYF. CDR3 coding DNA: TGCGCCAGCAGCATATGGACAGATTGGGATACGCAGTATTTT.

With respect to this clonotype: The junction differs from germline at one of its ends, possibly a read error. The CDR3 DNA reads TGCGCCAGCAACCAATATACGACCGGGGAGCTGTTTTTT. Residues: CASNQYTTGELFF. The rearrangement links TRBV4-1 to TRBJ2-2; no clear D gene. From germline, CDR1 is MGHRA and CDR2 YSYEKL. The CDR3 is 13 amino acids.

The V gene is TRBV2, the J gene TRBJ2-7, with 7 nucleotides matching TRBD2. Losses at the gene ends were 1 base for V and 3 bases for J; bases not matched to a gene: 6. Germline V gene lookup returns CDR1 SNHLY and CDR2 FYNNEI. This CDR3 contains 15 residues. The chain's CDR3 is CASSEGGGLFYEQYF. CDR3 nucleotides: TGTGCCAGCAGTGAAGGCGGGGGACTCTTCTACGAGCAGTACTTC.

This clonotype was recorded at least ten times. CDR3 DNA sequence: TGTGCCAGCAGCTCTCGAACCCGTCTAGGGGAAGCTTTCTTT. Its translation: CASSSRTRLGEAFF. This chain links TRBV7-9 with TRBJ1-1, with D uncertain. The germline CDR1 and CDR2 sequences are SEHNR and FQNEAQ (reference sequence). Trimming pared 4 bases from V and 8 bases from J, leaving 17 bases between. The CDR3 loop spans 14 amino acids.

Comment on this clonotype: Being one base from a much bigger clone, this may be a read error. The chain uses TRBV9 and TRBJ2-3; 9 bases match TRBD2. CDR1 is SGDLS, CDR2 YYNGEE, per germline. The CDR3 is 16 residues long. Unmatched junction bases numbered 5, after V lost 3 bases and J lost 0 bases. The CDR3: CASSAGTSSSTDTQYF. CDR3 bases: TGTGCCAGCAGCGCAGGGACTAGCTCAAGCACAGATACGCAGTATTTT. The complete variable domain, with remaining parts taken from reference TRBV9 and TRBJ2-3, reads DSGVTQTPKHLITATGQRVTLRCSPRSGDLSVYWYQQSLDQGLQFLIQYYNGEERAKGNILERFSAQQFPDLHSELNLSSLELGDSALYFCASSAGTSSSTDTQYFGPGTRLTVL.

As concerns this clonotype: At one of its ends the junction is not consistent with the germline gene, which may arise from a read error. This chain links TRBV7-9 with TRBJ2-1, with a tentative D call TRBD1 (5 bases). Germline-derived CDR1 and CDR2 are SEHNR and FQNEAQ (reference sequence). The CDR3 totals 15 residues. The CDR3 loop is CASTSGQGAYNERFF. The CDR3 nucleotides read TGTGCCAGCACCTCCGGTCAGGGTGCCTACAATGAGCGGTTCTTC. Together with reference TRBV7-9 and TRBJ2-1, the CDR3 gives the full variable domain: DTGVSQNPRHKITKRGQNVTFRCDPISEHNRLYWYRQTLGQGPEFLTYFQNEAQLEKSRLLSDRFSAERPKGSFSTLEIQRTEQGDSAMYLCASTSGQGAYNERFFGPGTRLTVL.

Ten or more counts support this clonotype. This chain's CDR3 is CASRAETSGGTDTQYF. In DNA, the CDR3 is TGTGCCAGCAGGGCGGAGACTAGCGGGGGAACAGATACGCAGTATTTT. The rearrangement links TRBV6-5 to TRBJ2-3; 12 nucleotides match TRBD2. V shed 6 bases, J shed 3 bases, and the junction held 7 bases outside the gene matches. CDR3 length equals 16 residues. The germline V gene has CDR1 MNHEY and CDR2 SVGAGI.

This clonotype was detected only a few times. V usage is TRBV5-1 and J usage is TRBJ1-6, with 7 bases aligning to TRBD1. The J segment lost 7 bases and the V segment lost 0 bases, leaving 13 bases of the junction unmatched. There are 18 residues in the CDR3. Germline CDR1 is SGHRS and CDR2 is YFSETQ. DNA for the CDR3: TGCGCCAGCAGCTTGGCAGGGCCTGGGCAGGGGGTGAATTCACCCCTCCACTTT. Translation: CASSLAGPGQGVNSPLHF.

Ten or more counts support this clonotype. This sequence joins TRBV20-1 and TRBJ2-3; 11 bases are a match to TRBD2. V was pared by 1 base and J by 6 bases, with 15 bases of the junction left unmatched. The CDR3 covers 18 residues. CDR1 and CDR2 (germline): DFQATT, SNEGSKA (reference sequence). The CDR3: CSARVPTQLAGVFDTQYF. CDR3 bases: TGCAGTGCTAGAGTACCCACCCAACTAGCGGGAGTCTTTGATACGCAGTATTTT.

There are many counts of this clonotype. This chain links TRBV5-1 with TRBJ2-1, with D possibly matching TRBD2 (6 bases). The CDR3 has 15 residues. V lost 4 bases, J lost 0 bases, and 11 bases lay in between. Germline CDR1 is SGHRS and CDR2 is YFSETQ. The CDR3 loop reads CASSRDSSSYNEQFF. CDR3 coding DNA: TGCGCCAGCAGCCGGGACTCGAGCTCCTACAATGAGCAGTTCTTC.

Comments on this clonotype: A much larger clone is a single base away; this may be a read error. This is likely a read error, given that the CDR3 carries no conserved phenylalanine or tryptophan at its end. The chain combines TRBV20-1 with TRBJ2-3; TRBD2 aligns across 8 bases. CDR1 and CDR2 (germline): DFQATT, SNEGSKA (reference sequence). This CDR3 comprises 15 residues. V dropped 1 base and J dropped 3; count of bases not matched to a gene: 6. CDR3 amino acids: CSARVASGGTDTQYS. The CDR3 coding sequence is TGCAGTGCTAGAGTCGCGAGCGGGGGAACAGATACGCAGTATTCT.

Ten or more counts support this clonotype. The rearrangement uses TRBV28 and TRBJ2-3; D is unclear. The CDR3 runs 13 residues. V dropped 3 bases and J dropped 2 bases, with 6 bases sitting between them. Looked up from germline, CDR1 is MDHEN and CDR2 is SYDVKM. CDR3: CASSFRVTDTQYF. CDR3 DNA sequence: TGTGCCAGCAGTTTTAGAGTCACAGATACGCAGTATTTT.

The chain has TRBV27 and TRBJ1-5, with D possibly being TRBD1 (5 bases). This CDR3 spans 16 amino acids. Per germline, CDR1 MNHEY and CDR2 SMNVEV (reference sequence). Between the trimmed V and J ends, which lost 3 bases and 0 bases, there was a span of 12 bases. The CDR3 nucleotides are TGTGCCAGCAGTTTGGGGGTTAAGGGTAGCAATCAGCCCCAGCATTTT. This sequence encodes CASSLGVKGSNQPQHF.

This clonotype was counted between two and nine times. This chain's CDR3 is CASTLDRGRAYEQYF. CDR3 in DNA: TGTGCCAGCACCCTCGACCGGGGCAGAGCCTACGAGCAGTACTTC. The rearrangement joins TRBV21-1 to TRBJ2-7; the D call TRBD1 from the table was never checked on the DNA. TRBV21-1 is classified as a pseudogene. The CDR3 has 15 residues.

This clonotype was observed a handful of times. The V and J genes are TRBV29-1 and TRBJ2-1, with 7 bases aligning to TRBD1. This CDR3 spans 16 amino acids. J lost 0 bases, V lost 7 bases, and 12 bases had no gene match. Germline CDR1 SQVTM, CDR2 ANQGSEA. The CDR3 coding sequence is TGCAGCGCTACAGGGGTCCCACCTTACTCCTACAATGAGCAGTTCTTC. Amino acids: CSATGVPPYSYNEQFF.

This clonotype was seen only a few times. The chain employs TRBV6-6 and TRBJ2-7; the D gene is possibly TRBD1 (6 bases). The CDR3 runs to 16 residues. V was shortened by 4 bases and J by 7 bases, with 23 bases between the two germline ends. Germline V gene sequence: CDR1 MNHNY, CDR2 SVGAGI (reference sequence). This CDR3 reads CASSSPADSPFGEQYF. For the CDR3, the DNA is TGTGCCAGCAGTTCCCCGGCGGACAGCCCTTTCGGAGAGCAGTACTTC.

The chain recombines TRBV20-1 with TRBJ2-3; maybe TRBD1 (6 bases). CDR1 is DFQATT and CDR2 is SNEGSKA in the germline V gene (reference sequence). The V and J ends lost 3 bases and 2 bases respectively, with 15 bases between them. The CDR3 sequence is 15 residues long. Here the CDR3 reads CSASGGWRDTDTQYF. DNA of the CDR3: TGCAGTGCTAGTGGGGGCTGGAGAGACACAGATACGCAGTATTTT.

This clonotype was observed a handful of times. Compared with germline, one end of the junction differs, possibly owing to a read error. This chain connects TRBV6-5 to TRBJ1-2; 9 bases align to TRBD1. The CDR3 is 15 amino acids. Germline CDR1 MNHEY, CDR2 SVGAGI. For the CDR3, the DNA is TGTGCCAGCAGTCACGGGACAGGGCCCAACTATGGCTACGCCTTC. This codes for CASSHGTGPNYGYAF.

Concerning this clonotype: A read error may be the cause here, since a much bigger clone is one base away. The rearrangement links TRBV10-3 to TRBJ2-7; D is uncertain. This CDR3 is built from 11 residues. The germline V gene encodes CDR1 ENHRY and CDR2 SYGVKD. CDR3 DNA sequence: TGTGCCACCAGTGACCCCTACGAGCAGTACTTC. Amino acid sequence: CATSDPYEQYF.

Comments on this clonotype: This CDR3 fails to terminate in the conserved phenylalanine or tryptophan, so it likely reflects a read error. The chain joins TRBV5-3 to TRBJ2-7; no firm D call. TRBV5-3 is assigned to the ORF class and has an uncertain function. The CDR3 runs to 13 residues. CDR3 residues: CASSFGPPYEQYL. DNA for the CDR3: TGTGCCAGCAGCTTCGGGCCACCCTACGAGCAGTACCTC.

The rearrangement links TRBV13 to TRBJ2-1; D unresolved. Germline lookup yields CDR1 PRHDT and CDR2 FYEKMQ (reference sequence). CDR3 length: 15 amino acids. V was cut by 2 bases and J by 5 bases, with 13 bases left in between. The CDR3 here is CASSLWHVQDNEQFF. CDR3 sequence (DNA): TGTGCCAGCAGCTTATGGCACGTGCAGGACAATGAGCAGTTCTTC.

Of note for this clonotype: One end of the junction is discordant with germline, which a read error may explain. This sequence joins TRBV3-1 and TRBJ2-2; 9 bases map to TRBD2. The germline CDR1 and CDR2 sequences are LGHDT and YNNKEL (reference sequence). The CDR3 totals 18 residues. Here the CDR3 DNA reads TGTGCCAGCAGCCAAGTCGTTGCGGGAGGGCCCCACACCGGGGAGCCGTTTTTT. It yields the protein CASSQVVAGGPHTGEPFF.

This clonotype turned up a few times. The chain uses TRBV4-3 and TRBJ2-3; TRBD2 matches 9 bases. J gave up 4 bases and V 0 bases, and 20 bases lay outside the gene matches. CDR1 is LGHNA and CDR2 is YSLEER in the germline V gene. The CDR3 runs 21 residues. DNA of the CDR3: TGCGCCAGCAGCCAAGAGGAACGGGGCCTTTTGACTAGCGGACTACCAGATACGCAGTATTTT. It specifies CASSQEERGLLTSGLPDTQYF.

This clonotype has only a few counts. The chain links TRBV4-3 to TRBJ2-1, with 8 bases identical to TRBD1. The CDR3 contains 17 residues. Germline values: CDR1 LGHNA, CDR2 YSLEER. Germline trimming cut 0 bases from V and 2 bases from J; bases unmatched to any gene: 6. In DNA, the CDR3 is TGCGCCAGCAGCCAAGATGTGGACAGGGAAGCCTACAATGAGCAGTTCTTC. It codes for CASSQDVDREAYNEQFF.

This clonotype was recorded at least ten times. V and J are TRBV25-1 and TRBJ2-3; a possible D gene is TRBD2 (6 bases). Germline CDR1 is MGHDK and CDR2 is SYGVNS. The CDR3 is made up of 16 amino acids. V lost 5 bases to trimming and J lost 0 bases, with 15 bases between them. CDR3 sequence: CASSPGTETSTDTQYF. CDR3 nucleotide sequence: TGTGCCAGCAGTCCTGGGACTGAAACTAGCACAGATACGCAGTATTTT.

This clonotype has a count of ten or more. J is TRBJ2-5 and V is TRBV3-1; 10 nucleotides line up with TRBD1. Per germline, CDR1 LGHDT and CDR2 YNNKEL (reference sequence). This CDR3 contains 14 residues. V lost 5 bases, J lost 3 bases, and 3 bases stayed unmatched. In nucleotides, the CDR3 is TGTGCCAGCAGCGGACAGGGGGAAGAAGAGACCCAGTACTTC. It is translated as CASSGQGEEETQYF.